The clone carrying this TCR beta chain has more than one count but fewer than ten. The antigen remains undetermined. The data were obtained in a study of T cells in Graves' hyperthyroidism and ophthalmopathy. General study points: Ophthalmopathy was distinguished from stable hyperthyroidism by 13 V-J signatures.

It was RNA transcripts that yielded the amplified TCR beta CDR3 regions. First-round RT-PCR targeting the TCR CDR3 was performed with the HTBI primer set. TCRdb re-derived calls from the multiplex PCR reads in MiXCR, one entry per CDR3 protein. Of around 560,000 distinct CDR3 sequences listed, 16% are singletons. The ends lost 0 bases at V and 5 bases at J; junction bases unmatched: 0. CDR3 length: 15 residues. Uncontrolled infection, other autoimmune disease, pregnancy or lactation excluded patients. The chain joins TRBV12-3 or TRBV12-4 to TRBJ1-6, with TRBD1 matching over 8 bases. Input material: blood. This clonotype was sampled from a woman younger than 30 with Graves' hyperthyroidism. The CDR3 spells CASSLAGQDNSPLHF. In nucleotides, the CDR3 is TGTGCCAGCAGTTTAGCGGGACAGGATAATTCACCCCTCCACTTT.